A single sample is the source of the 17 T cell receptor beta chains below, sequenced in a study of blood T cell repertoires in COVID-19. Profiling relied on immunoSEQ multiplex PCR, and the TCRdb table lists in-frame clones only, not all of them. The sample has 140,000 to 150,000 clones; over 75% are singletons. Sequencing used peripheral blood. The receptors were gathered from a man aged 55-75 years with active or convalescent COVID-19.

The chain couples TRBV7-9 to TRBJ2-1; unclear D gene. The ends were cut back, 0 bases at V and 7 bases at J, with 7 bases in the middle. Germline CDR1 is SEHNR and CDR2 is FQNEAQ (reference sequence). The CDR3 spans 13 residues. The CDR3 DNA reads as TGTGCCAGCAGCTTAGCCGACTGGAATGAGCAGTTCTTC. Translation: CASSLADWNEQFF. The complete variable domain, with remaining parts taken from reference TRBV7-9 and TRBJ2-1, reads DTGVSQNPRHKITKRGQNVTFRCDPISEHNRLYWYRQTLGQGPEFLTYFQNEAQLEKSRLLSDRFSAERPKGSFSTLEIQRTEQGDSAMYLCASSLADWNEQFFGPGTRLTVL.

The chain links TRBV10-3 to TRBJ1-6; maybe TRBD1 (5 bases). V dropped 6 bases and J dropped 9 bases, with 12 bases sitting between them. CDR1 and CDR2 (germline): ENHRY, SYGVKD. This CDR3 spans 13 amino acids. The CDR3 spells CAIRDILSSPLHF. The CDR3 coding sequence is TGTGCCATCAGGGACATTTTGTCTTCACCCCTCCACTTT.

The chain links TRBV21-1 to TRBJ2-7; the table calls TRBD2, which could not be checked here. TRBV21-1 is deemed a pseudogene. This CDR3 is built from 13 residues. The CDR3 reads CASSMAVCTTQYF. CDR3 coding DNA: TGTGCCAGCAGCATGGCGGTGTGTACGACGCAGTACTTC.

This clone showed up just once. The chain has TRBV28 and TRBJ2-7, with 12 nucleotides matching TRBD2. The V and J ends lost 4 bases and 5 bases, in that order; junction bases with no gene match: 6. This CDR3 contains 15 residues. The germline gives CDR1 MDHEN, CDR2 SYDVKM. CDR3 loop: CASSSMTSGSDEQYF. The CDR3 DNA reads as TGTGCCAGCAGTTCGATGACTAGCGGGAGCGACGAGCAGTACTTC. Variable domain in full (rest from reference TRBV28 and TRBJ2-7): DVKVTQSSRYLVKRTGEKVFLECVQDMDHENMFWYRQDPGLGLRLIYFSYDVKMKEKGDIPEGYSVSREKKERFSLILESASTNQTSMYLCASSSMTSGSDEQYFGPGTRLTVT.

The gene calls are TRBV6-4 and TRBJ2-7; 10 nucleotides line up with TRBD2. The V gene end was trimmed by 6 bases and the J gene end by 7 bases; junction bases not matched to a gene: 9. Germline V gene data show CDR1 as MRHNA and CDR2 as SNTAGT. The CDR3 totals 14 residues. The CDR3 nucleotides are TGTGCCAGCAGCCTTCTAGCGGGAGTGGGAGAGCAGTACTTC. Protein: CASSLLAGVGEQYF.

This chain links TRBV14 with TRBJ2-7; D is ambiguous. V gave up 4 bases and J gave up 7 bases, with 8 bases separating them. The CDR3 totals 11 residues. CDR1 SGHDN and CDR2 FVKESK come from the germline V gene. The CDR3 region has the DNA TGTGCCAGCAGCCTCACCGCGGAGCAGTACTTC. Amino acids: CASSLTAEQYF.

This chain joins TRBV7-2 and TRBJ2-7, with 7 bases aligning to TRBD1. Germline CDR1 and CDR2: SGHTA and FQGNSA. V lost 5 bases, J lost 2 bases, and 6 bases stayed unmatched. The CDR3 loop spans 14 amino acids. The CDR3 is CASSLRGLAYEQYF. For the CDR3, the DNA is TGTGCCAGCAGCCTAAGGGGGCTCGCCTACGAGCAGTACTTC.

The chain uses TRBV6-5 and TRBJ2-7; the D gene is possibly TRBD1 (6 bases). CDR1 and CDR2 (germline): MNHEY, SVGAGI. There are 16 residues in the CDR3. V was pared by 0 bases and J by 5 bases, with 17 bases between. Written as DNA, the CDR3 is TGTGCCAGCAGTTACTCGATAGGGCAGGGGATCAACGAGCAGTACTTC. Its protein product is CASSYSIGQGINEQYF.

This clone was counted a single time. The chain has TRBV18 and TRBJ1-4; perhaps TRBD1 as D (5 bases). This CDR3 has 13 amino acids. Per germline, CDR1 KGHSH and CDR2 LQKENI. V was pared by 3 bases and J by 4 bases, with 6 bases between. The CDR3 DNA sequence: TGTGCCAGCTCACCGGGACTTAATGAAAAACTGTTTTTT. This codes for CASSPGLNEKLFF.

The chain carries TRBV7-9 and TRBJ1-1; weak D call: TRBD1 (6 bases). The length of the CDR3 is 15 residues. V was shortened by 5 bases and J by 4 bases, with 17 bases between the two germline ends. Germline assignment: CDR1 SEHNR and CDR2 FQNEAQ (reference sequence). The CDR3 nucleotides read TGTGCCAGCAGCGGAAATACAGGGCTGGGCACTGAAGCTTTCTTT. This gives the protein CASSGNTGLGTEAFF.

The chain carries TRBV7-9 and TRBJ2-1; perhaps TRBD2 as D (6 bases). Germline-derived CDR1 and CDR2 are SEHNR and FQNEAQ (reference sequence). Trimming removed 7 bases from V and 6 bases from J, with 25 bases in between. This CDR3 is 17 amino acids long. This CDR3 reads CASTNPRGSRRSNEQFF. CDR3 DNA: TGTGCCAGCACCAACCCGCGGGGCTCCAGGCGATCCAATGAGCAGTTCTTC.

CDR3 amino acids: CASSLELLNYGYTF. The CDR3 DNA sequence: TGTGCCAGCAGTTTAGAACTGCTAAACTATGGCTACACCTTC. V is TRBV28 and J is TRBJ1-2; D gene unclear. CDR1 and CDR2 (germline): MDHEN, SYDVKM. This CDR3 has 14 amino acids. V lost 2 bases, J lost 2 bases, and 9 bases lay in between.

The rearrangement uses TRBV4-1 and TRBJ2-7; D call uncertain. Germline V gives CDR1 MGHRA, CDR2 YSYEKL. Trimming removed 1 base at V and 6 bases at J, with 10 bases between. The CDR3 consists of 13 residues. The CDR3 region is CASSQAVAVEQYF. The CDR3 DNA is TGCGCCAGCAGCCAAGCCGTGGCAGTCGAGCAGTACTTC.

The chain recombines TRBV19 with TRBJ2-1, with D possibly being TRBD1 (5 bases). Trimming pared 1 base from V and 9 bases from J, leaving 16 bases between. This CDR3 has 15 amino acids. Germline loops: CDR1 LNHDA, CDR2 SQIVND (reference sequence). The CDR3 loop reads CASSIGQGSGLEQFF. In DNA form, the CDR3 reads TGTGCCAGTAGTATAGGGCAGGGCTCAGGTCTTGAGCAGTTCTTC. The variable domain in full, completed from reference TRBV19 and TRBJ2-1, reads DGGITQSPKYLFRKEGQNVTLSCEQNLNHDAMYWYRQDPGQGLRLIYYSQIVNDFQKGDIAEGYSVSREKKESFPLTVTSAQKNPTAFYLCASSIGQGSGLEQFFGPGTRLTVL.

This chain uses TRBV7-2 with TRBJ1-4; D uncertain. V was shortened by 4 bases and J by 5 bases, with 8 bases between the two germline ends. Germline V CDR1 and CDR2: SGHTA, FQGNSA. The CDR3 contains 13 residues. CDR3 sequence: CASSSRANEKLFF. CDR3 nucleotides: TGTGCCAGCAGCTCCCGAGCGAATGAAAAACTGTTTTTT.

This clone was seen a single time. The gene calls are TRBV5-5 and TRBJ2-7; 8 nucleotides match TRBD2. CDR3 size: 16 residues. The V and J ends lost 0 bases and 3 bases, in that order; junction bases with no gene match: 8. Germline-derived CDR1 and CDR2 are SGHKS and YYEKEE (reference sequence). The CDR3 loop is CASSLVPETSGYEQYF. In nucleotides, the CDR3 is TGTGCCAGCAGCTTGGTACCTGAAACTAGCGGCTACGAGCAGTACTTC.

The chain is built from TRBV7-9 and TRBJ1-3, with D possibly matching TRBD1 (5 bases). There are 17 residues in the CDR3. Germline values: CDR1 SEHNR, CDR2 FQNEAQ (reference sequence). Trimming cost V 1 base and J 0 bases, with 13 bases left between them. The CDR3 here is CASSLVAGPSSGNTIYF. DNA for the CDR3: TGTGCCAGCAGCTTAGTAGCGGGGCCGAGCTCTGGAAACACCATATATTTT.